What follows are 4 T cell receptor beta chains derived from one specimen sequenced in a study of blood T cell repertoires in COVID-19. Using immunoSEQ multiplex PCR, the repertoire was profiled, and TCRdb retains in-frame clones only, with some absent. The sample has 450,000 to 500,000 clones, 70% to 90% seen once. Sequenced sample: peripheral blood. The receptor set was obtained from a human donor in a cohort sampled during active COVID-19.

The gene calls are TRBV5-1 and TRBJ2-1; 10 bases line up with TRBD2. The trim removed 2 bases at V and 1 base at J, leaving 12 bases unmatched. CDR3 length: 19 residues. Germline-derived CDR1 and CDR2 are SGHRS and YFSETQ. CDR3: CASSFLFTRTSGSYNEQFF. In DNA, the CDR3 is TGCGCCAGCAGCTTCCTATTCACTCGGACTAGCGGATCCTACAATGAGCAGTTCTTC.

V usage is TRBV21-1 and J usage is TRBJ1-1; the table's TRBD1 call for D was not verified on the DNA. TRBV21-1 is a recognized pseudogene. The CDR3 loop spans 14 amino acids. CDR3 protein: CASSNRRGRTEAFF. CDR3 in DNA: TGTGCCAGCAGCAACCGCAGGGGGCGGACTGAAGCTTTCTTT.

The rearrangement uses TRBV5-5 and TRBJ2-3; 8 nucleotides agree with TRBD2. With V trimmed by 5 bases and J by 3 bases, 17 bases remained unmatched. CDR1 SGHKS and CDR2 YYEKEE come from the germline V gene (reference sequence). The CDR3 runs to 18 residues. In DNA form, the CDR3 reads TGTGCCAGCAGTAGGGAACACAGGGTTCCTAGCGGGACAGATACGCAGTATTTT. Amino acids: CASSREHRVPSGTDTQYF.

The chain recombines TRBV3-1 (or the pseudogene TRBV3-2) with TRBJ2-5, with 7 bases that match TRBD2. The CDR3 spans 14 residues. The V gene end was trimmed by 8 bases and the J gene end by 1 base; junction bases not matched to a gene: 7. Germline loops: CDR1 LGHDT, CDR2 YNNKEL (reference sequence). CDR3 residues: CASGGGGSQETQYF. The DNA for the CDR3 is TGTGCCAGCGGGGGGGGAGGAAGCCAAGAGACCCAGTACTTC.